A selection of T cell receptor beta chains follows, all from one sample in a study of blood T cell repertoires in COVID-19. Using immunoSEQ multiplex PCR, the repertoire was profiled, and TCRdb retains in-frame clones only, with some absent. Of some 220,000 clones in the sample, over 60% were seen once. The sequenced material came from peripheral blood. These receptors were collected from a woman in her 70s with acute or convalescent COVID-19. Each CDR3 is given with its conserved first and last residue. Fields, in order: J gene, clone size, V gene, D gene, CDR3 protein, CDR3 DNA. D genes are given only for firm matches. Rows may omit the clone size; those that give it use once, few, many or a size class.

TRBJ1-5,-,TRBV12-3/TRBV12-4,-,CASSLAAYQPQHF,TGTGCCAGCAGTTTGGCCGCTTATCAGCCCCAGCATTTT
TRBJ2-7,-,TRBV7-9,TRBD2,CASRSLAGGPHEQYF,TGTGCCAGCAGATCTCTAGCGGGGGGGCCCCACGAGCAGTACTTC
TRBJ1-5,-,TRBV30,TRBD1,CAWNTGGDQPQHF,TGTGCCTGGAATACAGGGGGCGATCAGCCCCAGCATTTT
TRBJ2-2,-,TRBV7-6,TRBD2,CASSSGLAKNTGELFF,TGTGCCAGCAGCTCGGGACTAGCGAAGAACACCGGGGAGCTGTTTTTT
TRBJ2-1,-,TRBV5-1,TRBD2,CASSLGISSGPYNEQFF,TGCGCCAGCAGCTTGGGAATTTCTAGCGGTCCCTACAATGAGCAGTTCTTC
TRBJ1-1,-,TRBV5-5,TRBD1,CASSQYRGLTEAFF,TGTGCCAGCAGCCAATACAGGGGGCTGACTGAAGCTTTCTTT
TRBJ1-6,once,TRBV10-1,TRBD1,CASSEDRGGPLHF,TGCGCCAGCAGTGAGGACAGGGGAGGTCCCCTCCACTTT
TRBJ2-7,-,TRBV29-1,-,CSGAQGGSYEQYF,TGCAGCGGCGCACAGGGGGGGTCCTACGAGCAGTACTTC
TRBJ1-1,few,TRBV4-1,-,CASSQARVGTEAFF,TGCGCCAGCAGCCAAGCTCGGGTTGGCACTGAAGCTTTCTTT
TRBJ1-2,-,TRBV12-3/TRBV12-4,-,CASSRGGRGYTF,TGTGCCAGCAGCCGCGGGGGCCGGGGCTACACCTTC
TRBJ2-5,-,TRBV29-1,-,CSVESGGRNLYF,TGCAGCGTTGAGTCTGGGGGGAGGAATCTGTACTTC
TRBJ1-2,-,TRBV19,TRBD1,CAGRDSTNYGYTF,TGTGCCGGCCGGGACAGTACTAACTATGGCTACACCTTC
TRBJ2-2,-,TRBV4-1,TRBD1,CASSRGQGTNTGELFF,TGCGCCAGCAGCCGAGGACAGGGTACGAACACCGGGGAGCTGTTTTTT